A selection of T cell receptor beta chains follows, all from one sample in a study of shared clonotypes between healthy human individuals. The repertoire was sequenced with immunoSEQ multiplex PCR; TCRdb's copy has only in-frame clones and lacks some. This table has approximately 2.4 million clones, almost 96% appearing once. Sequenced: naive CD4+ T cells sorted from blood. The source of these receptors is a man younger than 35 in good health. Both conserved end residues are part of each CDR3. A D gene is named only where the DNA matches it firmly. A clone size is listed for some rows: how often the clone was seen (once, few, many), or a class if it is expanded.

V: TRBV30
size: NA
D: NA
J: TRBJ1-6
CDR3: CAWSPGRDSPLHF
DNA: TGTGCCTGGAGTCCTGGGAGGGATTCACCCCTCCACTTT

V: TRBV4-2
size: NA
D: NA
J: TRBJ2-3
CDR3: CATQRKLSADTQYF
DNA: TGTGCTACACAAAGGAAACTCAGCGCAGATACGCAGTATTTT

V: TRBV10-3
size: NA
D: NA
J: TRBJ2-7
CDR3: CAISDRGSFSYEQYF
DNA: TGTGCCATCAGTGACCGGGGATCCTTCTCCTACGAGCAGTACTTC

V: TRBV5-1
size: NA
D: NA
J: TRBJ2-3
CDR3: CASSLGLGLSTDTQYF
DNA: TGCGCCAGCAGCTTGGGTTTGGGACTTAGCACAGATACGCAGTATTTT

V: TRBV10-2
size: NA
D: NA
J: TRBJ2-7
CDR3: CASSEMGGEQYF
DNA: TGCGCCAGCAGTGAGATGGGGGGCGAGCAGTACTTC

V: TRBV9
size: NA
D: TRBD2
J: TRBJ2-1
CDR3: CASSVAGDLYNEQFF
DNA: TGTGCCAGCAGCGTCGCGGGGGACCTCTACAATGAGCAGTTCTTC

V: TRBV4-2
size: NA
D: NA
J: TRBJ1-4
CDR3: CASSPVVATNEKLFF
DNA: TGTGCCAGCAGCCCCGTGGTGGCAACTAATGAAAAACTGTTTTTT

V: TRBV5-4
size: NA
D: TRBD2
J: TRBJ2-5
CDR3: CASRRTSGRVQETQYF
DNA: TGTGCCAGCAGACGGACTAGCGGGAGGGTCCAAGAGACCCAGTACTTC

V: TRBV5-1
size: NA
D: NA
J: TRBJ1-1
CDR3: CASSQPIAIGQGGGVNTEAFF
DNA: TGCGCCAGCAGCCAACCCATTGCCATTGGGCAGGGCGGTGGGGTAAACACTGAAGCTTTCTTT

V: TRBV15
size: NA
D: NA
J: TRBJ1-5
CDR3: CATSIYLDQPQHF
DNA: TGTGCCACCAGTATCTATCTAGATCAGCCCCAGCATTTT

V: TRBV11-2
size: NA
D: NA
J: TRBJ1-4
CDR3: CASSSGRRPGEKLFF
DNA: TGTGCCAGCAGCTCAGGGCGGAGGCCGGGGGAAAAACTGTTTTTT

V: TRBV5-1
size: NA
D: NA
J: TRBJ1-3
CDR3: CASSLVWGETGNTIYF
DNA: TGCGCCAGCAGCTTGGTGTGGGGGGAAACTGGAAACACCATATATTTT

V: TRBV5-8
size: NA
D: NA
J: TRBJ2-5
CDR3: CASSLAGIGGQETQYF
DNA: TGTGCCAGCAGCTTGGCCGGGATCGGGGGACAAGAGACCCAGTACTTC

V: TRBV18
size: NA
D: TRBD1
J: TRBJ1-1
CDR3: CASSPTGTENTEAFF
DNA: TGTGCCAGCTCACCGACCGGGACAGAGAACACTGAAGCTTTCTTT

V: TRBV5-8
size: once
D: TRBD1
J: TRBJ2-1
CDR3: CASSQGQGRNNEQFF
DNA: TGTGCCAGCAGCCAAGGACAGGGGAGGAACAATGAGCAGTTCTTC

V: TRBV6-5
size: once
D: NA
J: TRBJ1-1
CDR3: CASTLGSGTEAFF
DNA: TGTGCCAGCACCCTAGGGTCTGGCACTGAAGCTTTCTTT

V: TRBV5-1
size: NA
D: NA
J: TRBJ2-5
CDR3: CASSLAPTGGETQYF
DNA: TGCGCCAGCAGCTTGGCCCCGACAGGAGGGGAGACCCAGTACTTC

V: TRBV25-1
size: NA
D: NA
J: TRBJ1-4
CDR3: CASSDRDGVKLFF
DNA: TGTGCCAGCAGTGACCGGGACGGAGTAAAACTGTTTTTT

V: TRBV12-5
size: NA
D: TRBD2
J: TRBJ2-2
CDR3: CASGSRLAGVSGELFF
DNA: TGTGCTAGTGGTTCGAGACTAGCGGGAGTTTCCGGGGAGCTGTTTTTT